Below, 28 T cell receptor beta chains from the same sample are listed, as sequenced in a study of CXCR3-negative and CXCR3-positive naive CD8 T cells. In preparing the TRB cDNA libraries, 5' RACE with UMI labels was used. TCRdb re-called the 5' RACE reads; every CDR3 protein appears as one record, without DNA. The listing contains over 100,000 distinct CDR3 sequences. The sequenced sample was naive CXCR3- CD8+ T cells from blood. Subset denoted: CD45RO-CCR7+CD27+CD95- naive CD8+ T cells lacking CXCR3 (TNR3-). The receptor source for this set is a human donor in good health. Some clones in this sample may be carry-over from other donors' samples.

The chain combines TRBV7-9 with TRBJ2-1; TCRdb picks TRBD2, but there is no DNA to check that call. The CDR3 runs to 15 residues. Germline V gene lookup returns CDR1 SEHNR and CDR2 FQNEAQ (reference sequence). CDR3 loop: CASSRTSGNYNEQFF.

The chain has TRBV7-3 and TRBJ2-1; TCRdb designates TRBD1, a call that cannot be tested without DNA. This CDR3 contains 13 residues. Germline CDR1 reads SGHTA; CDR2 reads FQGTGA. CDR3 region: CASSSGRLNEQFF.

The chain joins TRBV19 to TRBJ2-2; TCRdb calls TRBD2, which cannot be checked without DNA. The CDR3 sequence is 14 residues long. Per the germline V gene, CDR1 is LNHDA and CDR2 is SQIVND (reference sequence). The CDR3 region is CASSDRAGTGELFF.

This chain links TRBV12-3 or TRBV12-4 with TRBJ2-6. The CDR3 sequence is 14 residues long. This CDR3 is CASSPTAGANVLTF.

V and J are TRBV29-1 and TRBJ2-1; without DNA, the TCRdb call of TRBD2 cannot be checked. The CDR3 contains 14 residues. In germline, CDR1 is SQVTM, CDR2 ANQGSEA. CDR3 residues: CSVTGTDSYNEQFF.

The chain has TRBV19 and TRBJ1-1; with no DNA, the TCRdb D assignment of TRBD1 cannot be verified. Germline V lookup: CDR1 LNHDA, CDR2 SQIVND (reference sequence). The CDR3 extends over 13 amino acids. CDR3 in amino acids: CASSISGSTEAFF.

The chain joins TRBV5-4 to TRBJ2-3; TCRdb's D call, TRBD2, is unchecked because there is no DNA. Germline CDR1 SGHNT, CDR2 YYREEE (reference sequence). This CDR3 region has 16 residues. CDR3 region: CASSPGTSPSTDTQYF.

The chain's CDR3 is CASSRGAGGHTDTQYF. The chain employs TRBV5-6 and TRBJ2-3; TCRdb's assignment of TRBD1 cannot be checked, as there is no DNA. CDR1 and CDR2 from the germline V gene are SGHDT and YYEEEE. This CDR3 has 16 amino acids. Complete variable domain (other parts from reference TRBV5-6 and TRBJ2-3): DAGVTQSPTHLIKTRGQQVTLRCSPKSGHDTVSWYQQALGQGPQFIFQYYEEEERQRGNFPDRFSGHQFPNYSSELNVNALLLGDSALYLCASSRGAGGHTDTQYFGPGTRLTVL.

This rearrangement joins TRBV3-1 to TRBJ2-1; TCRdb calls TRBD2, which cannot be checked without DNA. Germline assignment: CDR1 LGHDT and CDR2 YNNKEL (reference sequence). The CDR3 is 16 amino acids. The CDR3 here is CASSQTTSERYDEQFF.

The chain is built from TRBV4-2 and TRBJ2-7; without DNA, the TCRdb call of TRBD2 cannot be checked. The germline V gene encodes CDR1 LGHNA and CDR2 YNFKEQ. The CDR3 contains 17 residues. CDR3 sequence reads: CASSPLSSGLPTYEQYF.

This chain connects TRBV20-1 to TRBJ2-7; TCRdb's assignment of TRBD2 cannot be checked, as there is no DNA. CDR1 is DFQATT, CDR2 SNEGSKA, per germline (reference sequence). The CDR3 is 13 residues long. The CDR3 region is CSASAGRQYEQYF.

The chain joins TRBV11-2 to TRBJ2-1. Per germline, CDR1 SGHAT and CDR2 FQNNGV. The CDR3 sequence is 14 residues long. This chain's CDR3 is CASSPGDSYNEQFF.

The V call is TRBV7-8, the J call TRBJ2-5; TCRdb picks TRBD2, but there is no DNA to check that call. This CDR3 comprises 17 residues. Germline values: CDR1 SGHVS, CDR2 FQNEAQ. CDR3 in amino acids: CASSMTSGGAGGETQYF.

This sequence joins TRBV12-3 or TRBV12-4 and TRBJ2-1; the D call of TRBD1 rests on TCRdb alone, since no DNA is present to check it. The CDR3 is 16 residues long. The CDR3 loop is CASRGGVEGPYNEQFF.

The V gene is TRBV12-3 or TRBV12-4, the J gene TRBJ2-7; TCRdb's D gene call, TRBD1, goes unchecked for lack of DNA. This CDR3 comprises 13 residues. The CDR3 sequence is CASSLDRIYEQYF.

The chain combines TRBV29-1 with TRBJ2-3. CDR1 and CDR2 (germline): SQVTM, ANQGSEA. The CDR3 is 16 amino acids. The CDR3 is CSVRLRVGVSTDTQYF.

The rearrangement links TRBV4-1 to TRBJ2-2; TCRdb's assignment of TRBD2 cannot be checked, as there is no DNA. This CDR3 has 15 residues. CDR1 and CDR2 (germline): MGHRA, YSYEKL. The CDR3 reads CASSQDVRGAGELFF.

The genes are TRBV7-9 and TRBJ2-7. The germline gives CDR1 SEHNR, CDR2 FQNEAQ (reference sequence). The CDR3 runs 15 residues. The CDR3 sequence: CASSLDRPSDYEQYF.

The CDR3 loop reads CASSWGTERSQETQYF. The chain links TRBV12-3 or TRBV12-4 to TRBJ2-5; TCRdb picks TRBD2, but there is no DNA to check that call. This CDR3 spans 16 amino acids.

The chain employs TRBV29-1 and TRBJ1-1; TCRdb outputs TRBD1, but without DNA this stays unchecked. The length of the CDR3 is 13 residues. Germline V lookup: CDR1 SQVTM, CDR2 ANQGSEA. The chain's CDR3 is CSSGGTANTEAFF.

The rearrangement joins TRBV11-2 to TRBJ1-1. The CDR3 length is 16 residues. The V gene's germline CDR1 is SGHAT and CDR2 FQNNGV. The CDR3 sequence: CASSSVAHTLNTEAFF.

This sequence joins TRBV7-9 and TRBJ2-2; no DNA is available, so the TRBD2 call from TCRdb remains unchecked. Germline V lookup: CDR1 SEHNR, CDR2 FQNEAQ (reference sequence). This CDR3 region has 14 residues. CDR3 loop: CASSRKAGAGELFF.

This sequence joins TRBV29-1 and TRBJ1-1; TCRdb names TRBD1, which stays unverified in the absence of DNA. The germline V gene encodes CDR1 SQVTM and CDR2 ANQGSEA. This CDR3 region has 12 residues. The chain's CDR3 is CSARQMNTEAFF.

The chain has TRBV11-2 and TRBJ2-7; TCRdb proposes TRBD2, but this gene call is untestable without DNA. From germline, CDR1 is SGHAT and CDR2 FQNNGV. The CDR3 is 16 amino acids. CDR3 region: CASSLLSGQGFYEQYF.

This CDR3 reads CASRVSGASYNEQLF. This chain links TRBV19 with TRBJ2-1; the D call from TCRdb, TRBD1, cannot be confirmed without DNA. Germline V gene lookup returns CDR1 LNHDA and CDR2 SQIVND (reference sequence). The CDR3 loop spans 15 amino acids. Full variable domain (rest looked up from reference TRBV19 and TRBJ2-1): DGGITQSPKYLFRKEGQNVTLSCEQNLNHDAMYWYRQDPGQGLRLIYYSQIVNDFQKGDIAEGYSVSREKKESFPLTVTSAQKNPTAFYLCASRVSGASYNEQLFGPGTRLTVL.

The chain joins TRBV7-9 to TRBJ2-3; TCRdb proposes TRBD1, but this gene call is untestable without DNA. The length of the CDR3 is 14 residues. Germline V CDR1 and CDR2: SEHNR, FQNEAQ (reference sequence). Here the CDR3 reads CASSLMTDTDTQYF.

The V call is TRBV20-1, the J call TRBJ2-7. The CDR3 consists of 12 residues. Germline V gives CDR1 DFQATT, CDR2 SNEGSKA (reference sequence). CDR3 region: CSANSVLYEQYF.

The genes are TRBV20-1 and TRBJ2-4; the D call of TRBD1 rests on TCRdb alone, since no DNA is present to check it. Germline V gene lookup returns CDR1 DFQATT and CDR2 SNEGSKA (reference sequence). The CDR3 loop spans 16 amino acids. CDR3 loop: CSARVQTGVSKNIQYF.